The 5 T cell receptor beta chains given below trace back to one sample, sequenced in a study of cytomegalovirus exposure and HLA in healthy donors. PCR was performed using 60 Vbeta and 13 Jbeta primers. Sequencing was performed with immunoSEQ multiplex PCR; in TCRdb, only in-frame clones are kept and a portion is missing. The table records about 150,000 clones, 84% of them present only once. Sequenced sample: PBMCs. The receptors derive from a boy under 10 years old in good health and CMV-seronegative.

The rearrangement joins TRBV4-1 to TRBJ2-3; TRBD1 matches 7 bases. Germline values: CDR1 MGHRA, CDR2 YSYEKL. The V gene end was trimmed by 1 base and the J gene end by 5 bases; junction bases not matched to a gene: 6. The CDR3 contains 15 residues. The CDR3 loop reads CASSQVGTAKDTQYF. The CDR3 DNA reads as TGCGCCAGCAGCCAAGTCGGGACAGCCAAAGATACGCAGTATTTT.

The J gene is TRBJ2-7, the V gene TRBV19, with TRBD2 as a possible D gene (5 bases). The ends were cut back, 4 bases at V and 2 bases at J, with 15 bases in the middle. This CDR3 has 15 residues. Germline lookup yields CDR1 LNHDA and CDR2 SQIVND (reference sequence). CDR3 in DNA: TGTGCCAGTAGTAGGGAGAAAGGTCCGGCCTACGAGCAGTACTTC. Translating gives CASSREKGPAYEQYF.

The J gene is TRBJ1-2, the V gene TRBV6-1; D uncertain. The CDR3 covers 13 residues. With 8 bases removed from V and 5 bases from J, the gap between germline ends came to 15 bases. Per the germline V gene, CDR1 is MNHNS and CDR2 is SASEGT. In DNA form, the CDR3 reads TGTGCCAGCGTCCCAGGTCCAGTGTATGGCTACACCTTC. It yields the protein CASVPGPVYGYTF.

The chain combines TRBV4-2 with TRBJ2-1, with a weak D call TRBD2 (5 bases). CDR1 is LGHNA, CDR2 YNFKEQ, per germline. The CDR3 has 16 amino acids. V was cut by 4 bases and J by 4 bases, with 17 bases left in between. The CDR3 nucleotides are TGTGCCAGCAGCCCATCAGTTGCGGGTACTTACAATGAGCAGTTCTTC. Translation gives CASSPSVAGTYNEQFF.

This sequence joins TRBV25-1 and TRBJ2-3; the D gene is possibly TRBD2 (5 bases). Looked up from germline, CDR1 is MGHDK and CDR2 is SYGVNS. This CDR3 region has 13 residues. V lost 2 bases and J 5 bases, leaving 8 bases between the germline ends. The CDR3 loop is CASSEPRGDTQYF. The CDR3 nucleotides are TGTGCCAGCAGTGAACCTCGGGGAGATACGCAGTATTTT.